This entry describes one T cell receptor beta chain. Its matching antigen is unknown. This sample was taken from a study of shared clonotypes between healthy human individuals. Whole-study context: Aged between 18 and 49, the donors were two women and three men. Study-level findings and limits: Though the depth was large, rarefaction showed that sorted-subset sequencing was incomplete.

Using immunoSEQ multiplex PCR, the repertoire was profiled, and TCRdb retains in-frame clones only, with some absent. The data show about 2 million clones, 95% seen once. V trimming: 5 bases; J trimming: 0 bases; junction bases outside the gene matches: 3. Germline V gene data show CDR1 as SEHNR and CDR2 as FQNEAQ (reference sequence). This CDR3 has 16 residues. The sample consisted of naive CD4+ T cells sorted from blood. The subset denotes: CD45RA+ positively selected. The source is a man younger than 35 in good health. The chain uses TRBV7-9 and TRBJ1-6; 8 bases agree with TRBD1. CDR3 nucleotides: TGTGCCAGCAGCGGACAGGGCCTCTCCTATAATTCACCCCTCCACTTT. Translated: CASSGQGLSYNSPLHF.